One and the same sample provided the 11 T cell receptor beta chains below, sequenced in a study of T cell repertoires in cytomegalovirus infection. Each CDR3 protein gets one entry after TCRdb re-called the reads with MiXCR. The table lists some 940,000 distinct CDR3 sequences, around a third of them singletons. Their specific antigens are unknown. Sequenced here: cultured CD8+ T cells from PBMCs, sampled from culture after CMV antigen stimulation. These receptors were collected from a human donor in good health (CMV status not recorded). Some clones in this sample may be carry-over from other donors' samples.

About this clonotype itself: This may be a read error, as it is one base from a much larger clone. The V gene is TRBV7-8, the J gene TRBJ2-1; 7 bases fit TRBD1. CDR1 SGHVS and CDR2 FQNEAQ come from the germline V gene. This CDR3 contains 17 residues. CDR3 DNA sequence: TGTGTCAGCAGCTTAGTTCACGGCGCACAGGGGAACGATGAGCAGTTCTTC. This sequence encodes CVSSLVHGAQGNDEQFF.

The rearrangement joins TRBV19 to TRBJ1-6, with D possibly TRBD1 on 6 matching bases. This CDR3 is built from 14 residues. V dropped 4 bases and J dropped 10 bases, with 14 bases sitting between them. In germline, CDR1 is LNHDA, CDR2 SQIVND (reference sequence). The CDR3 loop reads CASSRTGSGSPLHF. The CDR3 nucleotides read TGTGCCAGTAGTAGAACAGGGTCAGGATCACCCCTCCACTTT.

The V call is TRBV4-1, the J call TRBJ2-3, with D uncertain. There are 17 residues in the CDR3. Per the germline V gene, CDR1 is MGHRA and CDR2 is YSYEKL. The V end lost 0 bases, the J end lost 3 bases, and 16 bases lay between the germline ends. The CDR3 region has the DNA TGCGCCAGCAGCCAAGAGCCCCGTTTCGGCCGAACAGATACGCAGTATTTT. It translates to CASSQEPRFGRTDTQYF.

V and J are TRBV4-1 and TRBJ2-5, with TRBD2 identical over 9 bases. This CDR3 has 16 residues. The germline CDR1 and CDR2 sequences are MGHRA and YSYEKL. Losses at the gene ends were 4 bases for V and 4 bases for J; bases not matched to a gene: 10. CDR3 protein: CASSRAVAGAGETQYF. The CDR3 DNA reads TGCGCCAGCAGCCGGGCCGTAGCGGGGGCAGGAGAGACCCAGTACTTC.

CDR3 nucleotide sequence: TGTGCCATCAGTGAAAGGGGCTCCTACGAGCAGTACGTC. Its translation is CAISERGSYEQYV. The chain uses TRBV10-3 and TRBJ2-7; possibly TRBD1 for D (5 bases). The CDR3 sequence is 13 residues long. V lost 3 bases to trimming and J lost 0 bases, with 6 bases between them. Germline V CDR1 and CDR2: ENHRY, SYGVKD.

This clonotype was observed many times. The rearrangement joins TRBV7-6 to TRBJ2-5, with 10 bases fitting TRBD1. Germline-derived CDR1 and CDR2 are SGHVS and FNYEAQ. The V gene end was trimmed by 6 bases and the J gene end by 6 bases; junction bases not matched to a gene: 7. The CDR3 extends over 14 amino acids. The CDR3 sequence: CASSTRTGGKTQYF. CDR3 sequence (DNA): TGTGCCAGCAGTACCCGGACAGGGGGAAAGACCCAGTACTTC.

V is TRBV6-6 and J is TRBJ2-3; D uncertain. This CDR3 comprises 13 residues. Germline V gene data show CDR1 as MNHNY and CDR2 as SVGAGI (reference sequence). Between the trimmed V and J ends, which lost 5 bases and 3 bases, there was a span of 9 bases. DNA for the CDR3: TGTGCCAGCAGTAACCTGGGGACAGATACGCAGTATTTT. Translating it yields CASSNLGTDTQYF.

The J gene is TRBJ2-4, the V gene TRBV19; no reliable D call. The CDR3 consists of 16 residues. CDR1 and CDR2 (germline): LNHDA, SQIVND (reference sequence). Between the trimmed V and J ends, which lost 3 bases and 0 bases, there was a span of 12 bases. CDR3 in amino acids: CASSIGFHRAKNIQYF. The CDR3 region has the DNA TGTGCCAGTAGTATCGGCTTTCATAGAGCCAAAAACATTCAGTACTTC.

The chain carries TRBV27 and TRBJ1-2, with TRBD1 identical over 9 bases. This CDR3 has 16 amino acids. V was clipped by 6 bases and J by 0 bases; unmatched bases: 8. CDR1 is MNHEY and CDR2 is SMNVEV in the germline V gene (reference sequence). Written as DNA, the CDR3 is TGTGCCAGCAGGTTGCTTAGACAGGGGGCTAACTATGGCTACACCTTC. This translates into CASRLLRQGANYGYTF.

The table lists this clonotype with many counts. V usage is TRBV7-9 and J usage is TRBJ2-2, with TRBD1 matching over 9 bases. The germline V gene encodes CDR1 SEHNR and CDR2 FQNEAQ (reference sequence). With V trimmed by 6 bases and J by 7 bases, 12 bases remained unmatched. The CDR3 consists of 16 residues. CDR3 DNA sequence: TGTGCCAGCAGTCAGCCGGGACAGGGAACTGTCGGGGAGCTGTTTTTT. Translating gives CASSQPGQGTVGELFF.

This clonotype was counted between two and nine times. As DNA, the CDR3 is TGTGCCGCCCAGAGGACAGGGGGAGCAGATACGCAGTATTTT. Translation: CAAQRTGGADTQYF. The genes are TRBV10-3 and TRBJ2-3; TRBD1 matches at 10 bases. The CDR3 is 14 residues long. The J segment lost 4 bases and the V segment lost 11 bases, leaving 9 bases of the junction unmatched. Germline V gene lookup returns CDR1 ENHRY and CDR2 SYGVKD.